This is a list of T cell receptor beta chains from one sample in a study of beta chain features in type 1 diabetes. Measured with immunoSEQ multiplex PCR; TCRdb has only the in-frame clones, and not every one. Of 900,000 or so clones detected, roughly 16% appear once; the ten largest clones hold around 0.02%. The sequenced material came from naive CD4+ T cells from blood. These receptors were obtained from a young woman in good health. Each CDR3 is given with its conserved first and last residue. Each record gives: V gene, J gene, D gene, clone size, CDR3 protein, CDR3 DNA. A D gene is named only where the DNA matches it firmly. Rows give clone size only sometimes, using once, few, many, or a class for an expanded clone.

>TRBV10-3|TRBJ2-1|TRBD1|NA
CAIAKGQGLNEQFF
TGTGCCATAGCGAAAGGACAGGGGTTGAATGAGCAGTTCTTC
>TRBV25-1|TRBJ2-1|TRBD2|NA
CASSTAGLTYNEQFF
TGTGCCAGCAGTACAGCGGGGTTGACCTACAATGAGCAGTTCTTC
>TRBV5-1|TRBJ2-5|NA|NA
CASSLGQETQYF
TGCGCCAGCAGCTTGGGCCAAGAGACCCAGTACTTC
>TRBV7-9|TRBJ2-1|TRBD2|NA
CASSLGLAGVWDEQFF
TGTGCCAGCAGCTTGGGACTAGCGGGAGTATGGGATGAGCAGTTCTTC
>TRBV18|TRBJ2-1|NA|few
CASSPFDRTPYNEQFF
TGTGCCAGCTCACCGTTCGACCGGACACCCTACAATGAGCAGTTCTTC
>TRBV5-1|TRBJ1-4|NA|NA
CASSFLATNEKLFF
TGCGCCAGCAGCTTTCTTGCAACTAATGAAAAACTGTTTTTT
>TRBV28|TRBJ2-7|NA|NA
CASSLDSYEQYF
TGTGCCAGCAGCTTGGACAGCTACGAGCAGTACTTC
>TRBV18|TRBJ2-5|NA|NA
CASSPTGTQETQYF
TGTGCCAGCTCACCTACAGGTACCCAAGAGACCCAGTACTTC
>TRBV6-4|TRBJ2-3|TRBD2|NA
CASSGPLAGGDTDTQYF
TGTGCCAGCAGTGGCCCACTAGCGGGAGGCGACACAGATACGCAGTATTTT
>TRBV7-2|TRBJ2-2|TRBD1|once
CASNPTGTGSGELFF
TGTGCCAGCAACCCCACCGGGACAGGGTCCGGGGAGCTGTTTTTT
>TRBV11-2|TRBJ2-4|NA|NA
CASSPSWGNIQYF
TGTGCCAGCAGCCCTAGTTGGGGAAACATTCAGTACTTC
>TRBV7-9|TRBJ1-4|NA|few
CASSLLNEKLFF
TGTGCCAGCAGCTTATTGAATGAAAAACTGTTTTTT
>TRBV2|TRBJ2-5|NA|NA
CASRGGGETQYF
TGTGCCAGCAGAGGAGGGGGAGAGACCCAGTACTTC
>TRBV11-2|TRBJ1-1|NA|NA
CASSLVGTEAFF
TGTGCCAGCAGCTTAGTGGGAACTGAAGCTTTCTTT
>TRBV7-3|TRBJ2-2|TRBD2|once
CASSFHSTSGRPGELFF
TGTGCCAGCAGCTTCCACTCGACTAGCGGGAGACCCGGGGAGCTGTTTTTT
>TRBV11-1|TRBJ1-1|NA|NA
CASSLGVNTEAFF
TGTGCCAGCAGCTTAGGAGTGAACACTGAAGCTTTCTTT
>TRBV7-3|TRBJ2-1|TRBD2|NA
CASSLRLAGVYEQFF
TGTGCCAGCAGCTTACGGCTAGCGGGAGTATATGAGCAGTTCTTC
>TRBV28|TRBJ2-1|TRBD2|few
CASSSGAAGDTYNEQFF
TGTGCCAGCAGTTCCGGAGCGGCGGGAGATACCTACAATGAGCAGTTCTTC
>TRBV6-5|TRBJ2-7|TRBD1|NA
CASRGQGANEQYF
TGTGCCAGCAGGGGACAGGGGGCTAACGAGCAGTACTTC
>TRBV6-5|TRBJ2-3|NA|NA
CASRIGASDTQYF
TGTGCCAGCAGGATCGGCGCATCAGATACGCAGTATTTT
>TRBV7-2|TRBJ2-3|NA|NA
CASSLTSSTDTQYF
TGTGCCAGCAGCTTGACTAGTTCTACAGATACGCAGTATTTT
>TRBV2|TRBJ2-2|NA|NA
CASRPGPNTGELFF
TGTGCCAGCAGGCCGGGACCGAACACCGGGGAGCTGTTTTTT
>TRBV28|TRBJ2-7|TRBD2|NA
CATNPPGGSSYEQYF
TGTGCCACCAATCCACCGGGAGGATCGTCCTACGAGCAGTACTTC
>TRBV25-1|TRBJ1-2|NA|NA
CASSPRVGSAGYTF
TGTGCCAGCAGCCCGAGGGTAGGGAGTGCTGGCTACACCTTC
>TRBV28|TRBJ2-7|TRBD2|NA
CASTTSLAGGSYEQYF
TGTGCCAGCACCACCTCTCTAGCGGGAGGCTCCTACGAGCAGTACTTC
>TRBV5-6|TRBJ1-4|TRBD1|few
CASSSGQVNEKLFF
TGTGCCAGCAGTTCCGGACAGGTTAATGAAAAACTGTTTTTT
>TRBV15|TRBJ1-2|NA|NA
CATSRGHGGYTF
TGTGCCACCTCCAGGGGTCACGGTGGCTACACCTTC
>TRBV18|TRBJ2-1|TRBD1|once
CASSPQGQSNEQFF
TGTGCCAGCTCACCGCAGGGACAGTCGAATGAGCAGTTCTTC
>TRBV7-9|TRBJ2-3|TRBD2|NA
CASVLGGRGADTQYF
TGTGCCAGCGTCCTTGGCGGGAGAGGCGCAGATACGCAGTATTTT
>TRBV7-2|TRBJ1-1|NA|few
CASSLVYPGVGAFF
TGTGCCAGCAGCTTAGTTTATCCTGGGGTCGGGGCTTTCTTT
>TRBV5-1|TRBJ2-3|TRBD2|NA
CASTLSGSPQYF
TGCGCCAGCACCCTAAGCGGGAGTCCCCAGTATTTT
>TRBV19|TRBJ2-3|NA|NA
CASSPSMMGTDTQYF
TGTGCCAGTAGCCCCTCTATGATGGGTACAGATACGCAGTATTTT
>TRBV11-3|TRBJ2-5|NA|NA
CASSYLAVQETQYF
TGTGCCAGCAGCTATCTCGCCGTCCAAGAGACCCAGTACTTC
>TRBV18|TRBJ2-1|NA|few
CASSPGFSYNEQFF
TGTGCCAGCTCACCAGGTTTTAGCTACAATGAGCAGTTCTTC
>TRBV28|TRBJ1-1|NA|NA
CASSRTEAFF
TGTGCCAGCAGTCGTACTGAAGCTTTCTTT
>TRBV7-2|TRBJ2-3|TRBD2|NA
CASSSRLAEELDTQYF
TGTGCCAGCAGCTCCAGACTAGCGGAAGAGTTGGATACGCAGTATTTT
>TRBV7-3|TRBJ2-3|NA|NA
CASSYPGNQSTTGTDTQYF
TGTGCCAGCAGCTACCCAGGGAACCAGAGTACGACTGGCACAGATACGCAGTATTTT
>TRBV4-2|TRBJ2-7|NA|NA
CASSQGPYEGPPYEQYF
TGTGCCAGCAGCCAAGGGCCATATGAGGGGCCTCCTTACGAGCAGTACTTC
>TRBV28|TRBJ2-7|NA|NA
CASSLLRLTDDYEQYF
TGTGCCAGCAGTTTACTCCGGTTGACAGATGATTACGAGCAGTACTTC
>TRBV29-1|TRBJ1-1|NA|NA
CSVGRPMNTEAFF
TGCAGCGTCGGCAGACCCATGAACACTGAAGCTTTCTTT
>TRBV7-9|TRBJ1-4|TRBD1|NA
CASSPQGQGRNEKLFF
TGTGCCAGCAGCCCGCAGGGACAGGGCCGAAATGAAAAACTGTTTTTT
>TRBV5-6|TRBJ1-2|TRBD1|NA
CASSFGQGYYGYTF
TGTGCCAGCAGCTTTGGACAGGGGTACTATGGCTACACCTTC
>TRBV19|TRBJ1-1|NA|NA
CASSIGVQNTEAFF
TGTGCCAGTAGTATCGGAGTTCAGAACACTGAAGCTTTCTTT
>TRBV7-2|TRBJ2-1|TRBD2|NA
CASRVSGSQNNEQFF
TGTGCCAGCAGGGTTAGCGGGAGCCAGAATAATGAGCAGTTCTTC
>TRBV18|TRBJ2-3|NA|NA
CASSMGKNFLADTQYF
TGTGCCAGCTCAATGGGCAAGAATTTTCTAGCAGATACGCAGTATTTT
>TRBV20-1|TRBJ2-3|NA|NA
CSARDTYTQYF
TGCAGTGCTAGAGATACGTATACGCAGTATTTT
>TRBV6-1|TRBJ1-4|NA|NA
CASSPTRTNEKLFF
TGTGCCAGCAGTCCGACAAGAACTAATGAAAAACTGTTTTTT
>TRBV5-6|TRBJ2-7|NA|NA
CASSLEGRGSEQYF
TGTGCCAGCAGCTTGGAAGGCAGGGGTTCCGAGCAGTACTTC